The rows below give T cell receptor beta chains drawn from one sample of a study of cytomegalovirus exposure and HLA in healthy donors. Sequencing was performed with immunoSEQ multiplex PCR; in TCRdb, only in-frame clones are kept and a portion is missing. The sample lists fewer than 90,000 clones, around 77% occurring once. The material sequenced was PBMCs. The receptors derive from a man aged 25 to 40 in good health and CMV-seronegative. CDR3s include the opening cysteine and the closing phenylalanine or tryptophan. Each record gives: J gene, D gene, V gene, clone size, CDR3 DNA, CDR3 protein. A D gene is named only where the DNA matches it firmly. Clone size, where shown, is once, few, many, or a class for clones that have expanded.

>TRBJ2-4|NA|TRBV19|NA
TGTGCCAGTAGTCCGGGACAACGGGAAAACATTCAGTACTTC
CASSPGQRENIQYF
>TRBJ2-5|TRBD1|TRBV6-5|once
TGTGCCAGCAGTTTCGGACAGGGAGAGACCCAGTACTTC
CASSFGQGETQYF
>TRBJ1-4|TRBD1|TRBV7-9|few
TGTGCCAGCAGCACCACGACAGGGGTGGAAAAACTGTTTTTT
CASSTTTGVEKLFF
>TRBJ1-1|TRBD1|TRBV19|NA
TGTGCCAGTAGTGTCGGGACAGGATTCCTTCTTATGAACACTGAAGCTTTCTTT
CASSVGTGFLLMNTEAFF
>TRBJ2-1|NA|TRBV4-1|few
TGCGCCAGCAGCCAAGAAATTCCACTCTTGAGCTCCTACAATGAGCAGTTCTTC
CASSQEIPLLSSYNEQFF
>TRBJ2-1|TRBD1|TRBV29-1|NA
TGCAGCGTCGACAGGGGGGACGATGAGCAGTTCTTC
CSVDRGDDEQFF
>TRBJ2-2|TRBD2|TRBV7-8|NA
TGTGCCAGCAGCTTAGTAGGAGTTAGCGGGAAGTCGGCCGGGGAGCTGTTTTTT
CASSLVGVSGKSAGELFF
>TRBJ1-1|NA|TRBV5-6|NA
TGTGCCAGCAGCTTGAACCCAGGGATGAACACTGAAGCTTTCTTT
CASSLNPGMNTEAFF
>TRBJ1-2|NA|TRBV30|once
TGTGCCTGGAGTGTTGTCCAGAATGGCTACACCTTC
CAWSVVQNGYTF
>TRBJ2-1|TRBD2|TRBV5-1|NA
TGCGCCAGCAGCTTGGCCCCCGGGGGGATGTACAATGAGCAGTTCTTC
CASSLAPGGMYNEQFF
>TRBJ2-2|NA|TRBV1|NA
TGCACCAGCAGCCAAGTTCCAGGGAACACCGGGGAGCTGTTTTTT
CTSSQVPGNTGELFF
>TRBJ1-2|NA|TRBV7-2|NA
TGTGCCAGCAGCACCCAGACAGGAGACTATGGCTACACCTTC
CASSTQTGDYGYTF
>TRBJ1-5|TRBD1|TRBV27|NA
TGTGCCAGCAGTTTCGGGACAGGGGGTCAGCCCCAGCATTTT
CASSFGTGGQPQHF
>TRBJ2-1|TRBD1|TRBV19|few
TGTGCCAGTAGTATCCAGGGACAGGGGTTTGAGCAGTTCTTC
CASSIQGQGFEQFF
>TRBJ1-2|TRBD1|TRBV6-1|NA
TGTGCCAGCAGTGAAGCTCGGGACAGGGGGTTCGGCTATGGCTACACCTTC
CASSEARDRGFGYGYTF
>TRBJ2-1|TRBD2|TRBV7-9|NA
TGTGCCAGCAGCTTAAGACTAGCGGGCTACAATGAGCAGTTCTTC
CASSLRLAGYNEQFF
>TRBJ1-2|TRBD1|TRBV6-5|NA
TGTGCCAGCAGCCCCACCTGGACAGGGAGCTATGGCTACACCTTC
CASSPTWTGSYGYTF
>TRBJ2-1|TRBD2|TRBV7-9|once
TGTGCCAGCAGCCGAAGCGGGGTAAATGAGCAGTTCTTC
CASSRSGVNEQFF